This T cell receptor (beta chain) was recovered during a study of blood T cell repertoires in COVID-19. In this sample, this clone turned up a few times. With 4 bases clipped from V and 1 base from J, the junction kept 4 bases outside the gene matches. Germline V gives CDR1 SGDLS, CDR2 YYNGEE. This CDR3 has 14 residues. Clones were sequenced by immunoSEQ multiplex PCR, and TCRdb holds only the in-frame ones, with some missing. The data contain roughly 60,000 clones, 65% to 85% of them seen just once; the ten biggest clones take up roughly 23%. The sequencing input was peripheral blood. V and J are TRBV9 and TRBJ1-1; TRBD1 aligns across 7 bases. The source of this sequence is a human donor in a cohort sampled during active COVID-19. The CDR3 sequence is CASSKTGSNTEAFF. The CDR3 DNA reads TGTGCCAGCAGCAAGACAGGGTCGAACACTGAAGCTTTCTTT.